The rows below give T cell receptor beta chains drawn from one sample of a study of neoadjuvant nivolumab and ipilimumab in lung cancer. TCRdb's copy holds only in-frame clones and misses some; the assay was immunoSEQ multiplex PCR. The sample lists approximately 3,200 clones, roughly 85% occurring once. The sample here was tumor tissue, taken after neoadjuvant nivolumab, alone or with ipilimumab, at or shortly before surgery. Source of these receptors: an adult with non-small cell lung cancer. Both conserved end residues are part of each CDR3. The D gene is left open where the match is weak. The size entry is marked missing in some rows and otherwise reads once, few, many or a size class.

TRBV25-1	NA	TRBJ1-2	TRBD1	CASIGTERYGYTF	TGTGCCAGCATCGGGACAGAACGCTATGGCTACACCTTC
TRBV11-2	NA	TRBJ1-5	NA	CASSFSGDPNQPQHF	TGTGCCAGCAGCTTCTCGGGGGACCCCAATCAGCCCCAGCATTTT
TRBV5-1	NA	TRBJ2-6	NA	CASSLVGTSGANVLTF	TGCGCCAGCAGCTTGGTCGGGACCTCTGGGGCCAACGTCCTGACTTTC
TRBV2	NA	TRBJ2-7	NA	CASSARVYEQYF	TGTGCCAGCAGTGCACGGGTCTACGAGCAGTACTTC
TRBV6-1	NA	TRBJ2-2	NA	CASSESTTGELFF	TGTGCCAGCAGTGAATCAACGACCGGGGAGCTGTTTTTT
TRBV2	few	TRBJ2-7	TRBD2	CASNLFGLAGGEQYF	TGTGCCAGCAACCTATTTGGACTAGCGGGAGGTGAGCAGTACTTC
TRBV5-1	once	TRBJ2-7	NA	CASSSRDPPYEQYF	TGCGCCAGCAGCTCGCGGGACCCTCCCTACGAGCAGTACTTC
TRBV28	NA	TRBJ1-1	NA	CASRGDTLNTEAFF	TGTGCCAGCAGGGGTGACACCTTGAACACTGAAGCTTTCTTT
TRBV7-7	NA	TRBJ2-7	TRBD1	CASSPGDRSYEQYF	TGTGCCAGCAGCCCCGGGGACAGATCCTACGAGCAGTACTTC
TRBV7-2	NA	TRBJ2-7	NA	CASSQESSYEQYF	TGTGCCAGCAGCCAGGAGAGCTCCTACGAGCAGTACTTC
TRBV7-9	NA	TRBJ1-2	NA	CASSLPGARGYTF	TGTGCCAGCAGCCTCCCGGGGGCGCGCGGCTACACCTTC
TRBV2	NA	TRBJ1-1	NA	CASSGDARTEAFF	TGTGCCAGCAGCGGGGACGCTCGGACTGAAGCTTTCTTT
TRBV10-2	once	TRBJ2-7	NA	CASCDGGFSYEQYF	TGCGCCAGCTGCGATGGGGGGTTCTCCTACGAGCAGTACTTC
TRBV5-4	NA	TRBJ2-7	NA	CATTMNRQPKQYF	TGTGCCACCACCATGAACCGACAACCAAAGCAGTACTTC
TRBV19	NA	TRBJ2-7	NA	CASSIAKGPVYEQYF	TGTGCCAGTAGTATAGCGAAGGGCCCCGTCTACGAGCAGTACTTC
TRBV5-4	NA	TRBJ2-5	NA	CASTDRVKTQYF	TGTGCCAGCACTGATCGCGTGAAGACCCAGTACTTC
TRBV6-6	NA	TRBJ2-3	TRBD2	CASERTSGTDTQYF	TGTGCCAGCGAAAGGACTAGCGGCACAGATACGCAGTATTTT
TRBV2	NA	TRBJ2-5	TRBD2	CASSAGRAFGETQYF	TGTGCCAGCAGTGCCGGGAGGGCCTTCGGGGAGACCCAGTACTTC
TRBV5-6	NA	TRBJ2-5	NA	CASSFSLAPDQETQYF	TGTGCCAGCAGCTTCAGTTTAGCTCCGGACCAAGAGACCCAGTACTTC
TRBV5-1	NA	TRBJ1-2	TRBD1	CASSQTRHTGESGYTF	TGCGCCAGCAGCCAAACCCGCCACACAGGGGAGAGTGGCTACACCTTC
TRBV29-1	NA	TRBJ2-3	NA	CSVNKQGPDTQYF	TGCAGCGTTAACAAACAGGGACCAGATACGCAGTATTTT
TRBV6-6	NA	TRBJ2-3	NA	CASSPKRVWSTDTQYF	TGTGCCAGCAGCCCGAAGCGGGTTTGGAGCACAGATACGCAGTATTTT
TRBV6-5	NA	TRBJ1-3	NA	CASTNSRYGNTIYF	TGTGCCAGCACAAACTCACGATATGGAAACACCATATATTTT
TRBV25-1	NA	TRBJ1-2	NA	CASSESQGSNYGYTF	TGTGCCAGCAGTGAATCGCAGGGGTCCAACTATGGCTACACCTTC
TRBV14	few	TRBJ2-3	TRBD1	CASSQLRGREDTQYF	TGTGCCAGCAGCCAATTAAGGGGGCGCGAAGATACGCAGTATTTT
TRBV30	NA	TRBJ2-5	NA	CAWSSRLGETQYF	TGTGCCTGGAGTAGCAGGTTGGGAGAGACCCAGTACTTC
TRBV30	NA	TRBJ1-5	NA	CAWSVRSNQPQHF	TGTGCCTGGAGTGTGAGGAGCAATCAGCCCCAGCATTTT
TRBV15	few	TRBJ2-1	TRBD2	CATSRESGIYNEQFF	TGTGCCACCAGCAGAGAAAGCGGGATCTACAATGAGCAGTTCTTC
TRBV10-3	NA	TRBJ1-2	TRBD1	CAISPGTGLDGYTF	TGTGCCATCAGTCCCGGGACAGGGTTAGATGGCTACACCTTC
TRBV30	NA	TRBJ2-3	TRBD2	CAWSRGAGGLTDTQYF	TGTGCCTGGAGTCGAGGGGCGGGAGGGCTAACAGATACGCAGTATTTT
TRBV6-1	few	TRBJ1-2	NA	CASSEAEAGSFYGYTF	TGTGCCAGCAGTGAAGCGGAGGCAGGGTCCTTTTATGGCTACACCTTC
TRBV6-5	NA	TRBJ1-5	NA	CASRGFGNQPQHF	TGTGCCAGCAGGGGATTTGGGAATCAGCCCCAGCATTTT
TRBV7-2	NA	TRBJ2-7	NA	CASSPGYEQYF	TGTGCCAGCAGCCCAGGGTACGAGCAGTACTTC
TRBV25-1	NA	TRBJ2-4	NA	CASSFHRDGDIQYF	TGTGCCAGCAGTTTTCACAGGGATGGGGACATTCAGTACTTC
TRBV5-1	NA	TRBJ2-3	TRBD2	CASVAGRTDTQYF	TGCGCCAGTGTAGCGGGCCGCACAGATACGCAGTATTTT
TRBV5-1	NA	TRBJ2-3	TRBD1	CASSAQGDTQYF	TGCGCCAGCAGCGCACAGGGGGATACGCAGTATTTT
TRBV28	NA	TRBJ2-1	TRBD2	CASSLSLAGGHFEQFF	TGTGCCAGCAGTTTATCCCTAGCGGGAGGGCATTTTGAGCAGTTCTTC
TRBV27	NA	TRBJ1-5	NA	CASSFGGGQPQHF	TGTGCCAGCAGTTTTGGGGGTGGTCAGCCCCAGCATTTT
TRBV7-9	NA	TRBJ2-1	NA	CASSLDLGSGYNEQFF	TGTGCCAGCAGCTTAGATCTCGGGAGCGGGTACAATGAGCAGTTCTTC
TRBV4-2	NA	TRBJ1-3	TRBD1	CASSQPDRGRLNTIYF	TGTGCCAGCAGCCAACCGGACAGGGGGCGGTTAAACACCATATATTTT
TRBV5-6	few	TRBJ2-6	NA	CASSLTPYSGANVLTF	TGTGCCAGCAGCCTGACACCCTACTCTGGGGCCAACGTCCTGACTTTC
TRBV18	NA	TRBJ2-7	TRBD1	CASSPSTGEGYEQYF	TGTGCCAGCTCACCTAGTACAGGGGAAGGCTACGAGCAGTACTTC
TRBV5-1	NA	TRBJ2-3	TRBD2	CASSLTGTSGGTDTQYF	TGCGCCAGCAGCTTGACCGGGACTAGCGGGGGGACAGATACGCAGTATTTT
TRBV7-8	NA	TRBJ2-7	TRBD2	CASSTGLARSYEQYF	TGTGCCAGCAGCACCGGACTAGCGAGGTCCTACGAGCAGTACTTC
TRBV28	NA	TRBJ2-1	TRBD2	CASSRLAGGSYNEQFF	TGTGCCAGCAGCCGACTAGCGGGAGGGTCCTACAATGAGCAGTTCTTC